Following are 9 T cell receptor beta chains from one sample sequenced in a study of low-dose radiotherapy and immunotherapy resistance in tumors. Stated time point: before trial treatment. TRAV- and TRBV-specific primers were used for first-strand cDNA, which covered alpha and beta chains. TCR amplification ran 20 PCR cycles using constant-region and V-primer adapter primers. TCRdb re-called the reads through MiXCR, storing one row per CDR3 protein. The sample holds under 90,000 distinct CDR3 sequences; less than 35% are singletons and the top ten take approximately 10%. Source: PBMCs, taken before treatment. The receptors come from a female donor with ovarian cancer.

As to this clonotype: One base away lies a much larger clone, so this may be a sequencing read error. Since the CDR3 does not end with the conserved phenylalanine or tryptophan, this likely comes from a read error. V usage is TRBV20-1 and J usage is TRBJ2-1; a weak D match, TRBD1 (5 bases). Germline V gene lookup returns CDR1 DFQATT and CDR2 SNEGSKA (reference sequence). Trimming cost V 3 bases and J 3 bases, with 12 bases left between them. This CDR3 region has 14 residues. The CDR3 nucleotides read TGCAGTGCTAGTTGGCCCCAGGGCTACAATGAGCAGTTCTCC. Translated, it gives CSASWPQGYNEQFS.

In regard to this clonotype: A far bigger clonotype differs at one base, so this is likely a read error. The rearrangement uses TRBV2 and TRBJ2-7; the match to TRBD2 covers 8 bases. The CDR3 totals 14 residues. The trim removed 4 bases at V and 7 bases at J, leaving 9 bases unmatched. The germline CDR1 and CDR2 sequences are SNHLY and FYNNEI. CDR3 sequence (DNA): TGTGCCAGCAGTGGGGCCCTAGCGGGCAATGAGCAGTACTTC. This translates into CASSGALAGNEQYF.

The sample holds one count of this clonotype. This sequence joins TRBV2 and TRBJ2-1; D may be TRBD2 (6 bases). The germline gives CDR1 SNHLY, CDR2 FYNNEI. The V end lost 2 bases, the J end lost 8 bases, and 16 bases lay between the germline ends. The CDR3 loop spans 15 amino acids. The CDR3 loop is CASSENGRSGDEQFF. CDR3 sequence (DNA): TGTGCCAGCAGTGAAAATGGACGCTCGGGGGATGAGCAGTTCTTC.

This clonotype was seen ten or more times. The CDR3 here is CSARGGGRPGRLVYEQYF. The CDR3 DNA is TGCAGTGCTAGAGGGGGCGGCAGGCCAGGACGGCTCGTCTACGAGCAGTACTTC. The rearrangement links TRBV20-1 to TRBJ2-7; possibly TRBD1 for D (5 bases). The V gene's germline CDR1 is DFQATT and CDR2 SNEGSKA (reference sequence). CDR3 length: 18 amino acids. V was cut by 1 base and J by 3 bases, with 25 bases left in between.

This rearrangement joins TRBV4-1 to TRBJ2-1, with D possibly TRBD1 on 6 matching bases. V dropped 6 bases and J dropped 0 bases, with 18 bases sitting between them. This CDR3 has 17 amino acids. From germline, CDR1 is MGHRA and CDR2 YSYEKL. CDR3 nucleotides: TGCGCCAGCAGTCCACGGTGGGGGCGGAGCTCCTACAATGAGCAGTTCTTC. This encodes CASSPRWGRSSYNEQFF.

Comment on this clonotype: With only one base between it and a far larger clone, this is likely a read error. This sequence joins TRBV1 and TRBJ1-5; the D call TRBD1 from the table was never checked on the DNA. TRBV1 corresponds to a pseudogene. The CDR3 runs 15 residues. The CDR3 sequence is CTSSQDWGYNQPQHF. CDR3 sequence (DNA): TGCACCAGCAGCCAAGATTGGGGCTACAATCAGCCCCAGCATTTT.

For the CDR3, the DNA is TGTGCCAGCAGTTACGGGTACCATAGCAATCAGCCCCAGCATTTT. Its protein is CASSYGYHSNQPQHF. The J gene is TRBJ1-5, the V gene TRBV6-2 or TRBV6-3; D not certain. V was cut by 2 bases and J by 0 bases, with 8 bases left in between. Germline CDR1 MNHEY, CDR2 SVGEGT. The length of the CDR3 is 15 residues.

Turning to this clonotype: At one end the junction does not follow the germline gene, possibly because of a read error. CDR3 sequence: CASSSAGGLVSF. In DNA form, the CDR3 reads TGTGCCAGCAGTTCAGCGGGAGGACTGGTGTCCTTC. The chain employs TRBV6-2 or TRBV6-3 and TRBJ2-1; TRBD2 matches at 9 bases. Germline CDR1 and CDR2: MNHEY and SVGEGT. This CDR3 spans 12 amino acids.

This rearrangement joins TRBV9 to TRBJ2-7; D unresolved. The V end lost 4 bases, the J end lost 0 bases, and 8 bases lay between the germline ends. This CDR3 is built from 13 residues. CDR1 and CDR2 from the germline V gene are SGDLS and YYNGEE. In DNA form, the CDR3 reads TGTGCCAGCAGCCCTCCTTCCTCCTACGAGCAGTACTTC. Translation gives CASSPPSSYEQYF.